Listed below are T cell receptor beta chains from one sample, sequenced in a study of blood T cell repertoires in COVID-19. The protocol was immunoSEQ multiplex PCR, while the TCRdb copy is restricted to in-frame clones and leaves out a portion. The table shows 200,000 to 250,000 clones, with approximately 84% occurring only once. Sequences were obtained from peripheral blood. The receptors derive from a woman aged 25 to 39 who had recovered from COVID-19. The CDR3 runs from the conserved cysteine through the conserved F or W. The D gene is left open where the match is weak. Clone size is not always given. Where it is, it says once, few, many or a class for expanded clones.

d_gene	j_gene	v_gene	abundance	CDR3nt	CDR3aa
.	TRBJ2-3	TRBV9	.	TGTGCCAGCAGCGTGGGGGCGGCCTACACAGATACGCAGTATTTT	CASSVGAAYTDTQYF
TRBD2	TRBJ2-5	TRBV7-7	.	TGTGCTAGCAGCCTCGACGGACTAGCGGCAGAGACCCAGTACTTC	CASSLDGLAAETQYF
TRBD2	TRBJ2-3	TRBV5-1	few	TGCGCCAGCAGCTTGGAAGCGGGAGCAGATACGCAGTATTTT	CASSLEAGADTQYF
.	TRBJ2-7	TRBV7-9	.	TGTGCCAGCAGCTTAGCCCTAAGCTCCTACGAGCAGTACTTC	CASSLALSSYEQYF
TRBD2	TRBJ2-7	TRBV5-1	.	TGCGCCAGCAGCTTGGACGGGCTAGCGGGAGGGACAGTAGAGCAGTACTTC	CASSLDGLAGGTVEQYF
TRBD1	TRBJ2-7	TRBV3-1/TRBV3-2	.	TGTGCCAGCAGCCTCAGAAACAGGGGCCCCTACGAGCAGTACTTC	CASSLRNRGPYEQYF
TRBD2	TRBJ2-1	TRBV5-4	.	TGTGCCAGCAGCCCACCGGGGGGGGCTAGGAATGAGCAGTTCTTC	CASSPPGGARNEQFF
TRBD1	TRBJ2-5	TRBV5-4	.	TGTGCCAGCAGCTTGGGGACAGGGGCGACCCTCCAAGAGACCCAGTACTTC	CASSLGTGATLQETQYF
.	TRBJ2-1	TRBV9	.	TGTGCCAGCAACCGGGCAGGGGGGAACAATGAGCAGTTCTTC	CASNRAGGNNEQFF
.	TRBJ2-3	TRBV7-9	.	TGTGCCAGCAAGAAAATCGGGAGTGAGGCAGATACGCAGTATTTT	CASKKIGSEADTQYF
.	TRBJ2-2	TRBV24-1	.	TGTGCCACCAGTGATACGAAGGGCGGGATCGGGGAGCTGTTTTTT	CATSDTKGGIGELFF
TRBD2	TRBJ2-1	TRBV5-4	.	TGTGCCAGCAGCTTGTGGGGCGGGAGCATCAGTGAGCAGTTCTTC	CASSLWGGSISEQFF
.	TRBJ1-1	TRBV7-9	.	TGTGCCAGCAGCTTATCGGGGACTGAAGCTTTCTTT	CASSLSGTEAFF
.	TRBJ1-5	TRBV4-1	once	TGCGCCAGCAGCCTTTTTTGGAGTTCCAATAGCAATCAGCCCCAGCATTTT	CASSLFWSSNSNQPQHF
TRBD1	TRBJ2-2	TRBV11-2	.	TGTGCCAGCGGACAGGGTAATCCCGGGGAGCTGTTTTTT	CASGQGNPGELFF